What follows are 19 T cell receptor beta chains derived from one specimen sequenced in a study of blood T cells in healthy people across ages (dated by TCRdb to about 2015). Preparation of the library involved 5' RACE. The data were produced on an Illumina HiSeq 2500. A second 7 to 11 cycle PCR used a sample-barcoded 5' primer and a J-beta primer mix. Using fastp at Q25 and MiXCR, TCRdb reprocessed the public reads and kept productive beta chains. Entries that share a CDR3 protein sequence are merged under the most common genes and DNA. In this sample the table shows roughly 1,500,000 distinct CDR3 sequences, roughly 30% of which occur a single time. About 11% of the sample rests with the top ten. The sequenced sample consisted of blood. These receptor sequences come from a woman in her twenties or thirties in good health.

The rearrangement joins TRBV27 to TRBJ1-1, with no clear D. The CDR3 contains 14 residues. CDR1 is MNHEY and CDR2 is SMNVEV in the germline V gene (reference sequence). V was trimmed by 10 bases and J by 2 bases, leaving 17 bases between them. The CDR3 DNA sequence: TGTGCCACCGCAGTTTCCTTACTCAACACTGAAGCTTTCTTT. Its protein is CATAVSLLNTEAFF.

This clonotype occurred many times. The J gene is TRBJ2-3, the V gene TRBV7-9; TRBD2 matches at 8 bases. V shed 3 bases and J 3 bases; nucleotides not matched to a gene: 2. Germline V gene sequence: CDR1 SEHNR, CDR2 FQNEAQ (reference sequence). The CDR3 covers 14 residues. In nucleotides, the CDR3 is TGTGCCAGCAGCTTCCAGCGGGAGACAGATACGCAGTATTTT. This codes for CASSFQRETDTQYF.

This clonotype turned up a few times. The genes are TRBV10-2 and TRBJ1-2; no clear D gene. Trimming cost V 2 bases and J 4 bases, with 8 bases left between them. Germline CDR1 is WSHSY and CDR2 is SAAADI. The CDR3 sequence is 13 residues long. The CDR3 reads CASSEGLSYGYTF. CDR3 sequence (DNA): TGCGCCAGCAGTGAGGGGCTTTCCTATGGCTACACCTTC.

The rearrangement joins TRBV10-1 to TRBJ2-7; 7 positions match TRBD1. The CDR3 extends over 15 amino acids. J was trimmed by 0 bases and V by 2 bases; bases with no gene match: 4. Per germline, CDR1 WNHNN and CDR2 SYGVQD (reference sequence). CDR3 nucleotide sequence: TGCGCCAGCAGTGAGGGGGACAGTAGCTCCTACGAGCAGTACTTC. Translated, it gives CASSEGDSSSYEQYF.

This clonotype appeared once. This chain uses TRBV7-9 with TRBJ2-5, with 10 bases lining up with TRBD2. From germline, CDR1 is SEHNR and CDR2 FQNEAQ (reference sequence). The J segment lost 5 bases and the V segment lost 8 bases, leaving 5 bases of the junction unmatched. The length of the CDR3 is 13 residues. The CDR3 loop is CASVAGGGETQYF. The CDR3 DNA is TGTGCCAGCGTAGCGGGGGGAGGGGAGACCCAGTACTTC.

The chain couples TRBV20-1 to TRBJ2-2, with TRBD2 as a possible D gene (5 bases). The germline V gene encodes CDR1 DFQATT and CDR2 SNEGSKA (reference sequence). CDR3 length equals 13 residues. With 8 bases removed from V and 7 bases from J, the gap between germline ends came to 17 bases. CDR3 bases: TGCAGTTTCCAGGCCCCGGGGAACGGGGAGCTGTTTTTT. Translated: CSFQAPGNGELFF.

This sequence joins TRBV7-8 and TRBJ1-1; the D gene is possibly TRBD1 (6 bases). The length of the CDR3 is 13 residues. V shed 2 bases and J shed 11 bases, with 15 bases lying between them. CDR1 is SGHVS, CDR2 FQNEAQ, per germline. The CDR3 reads CASSLTYREWAFF. CDR3 sequence (DNA): TGTGCCAGCAGCTTAACCTACAGGGAATGGGCTTTCTTT.

This clonotype was picked up a small number of times. The genes are TRBV6-1 and TRBJ2-5; 7 positions agree with TRBD1. The CDR3 loop spans 15 amino acids. Germline lookup yields CDR1 MNHNS and CDR2 SASEGT. V was clipped by 5 bases and J by 2 bases; unmatched bases: 8. CDR3 nucleotides: TGTGCCAGCAGTATGGGACAGATCCAACAAGAGACCCAGTACTTC. It codes for CASSMGQIQQETQYF.

This clonotype was counted a few times. One end of the junction does not line up with germline, which may come from a read error. The chain links TRBV4-1 to TRBJ2-3; no clear D. Germline assignment: CDR1 MGHRA and CDR2 YSYEKL. This CDR3 contains 15 residues. The CDR3 loop reads CTSSHKKQFTDTQYF. In DNA, the CDR3 is TGCACCAGCAGCCATAAGAAACAGTTCACAGATACGCAGTATTTT.

The chain links TRBV5-1 to TRBJ2-5, with 9 bases matching TRBD1. The J segment lost 11 bases and the V segment lost 1 base, leaving 9 bases of the junction unmatched. This CDR3 is built from 14 residues. CDR1 and CDR2 from the germline V gene are SGHRS and YFSETQ. The CDR3 is CASSLTQGAYVQYF. DNA of the CDR3: TGCGCCAGCAGCTTGACACAGGGGGCCTACGTGCAGTACTTC.

V gene TRBV7-9 combines with J gene TRBJ2-6; no firm D call. Trimming pared 1 base from V and 4 bases from J, leaving 8 bases between. CDR3 size: 15 residues. Germline lookup yields CDR1 SEHNR and CDR2 FQNEAQ (reference sequence). The CDR3 DNA reads TGTGCCAGCAGCTTAGAAGCAGAGGGGGCCAACGTCCTGACTTTC. This translates into CASSLEAEGANVLTF.

The chain has TRBV10-3 and TRBJ2-3, with a possible D match to TRBD2 (6 bases). The CDR3 loop spans 15 amino acids. Deletions cut 6 bases from V and 5 bases from J, with 18 bases between. The germline V gene encodes CDR1 ENHRY and CDR2 SYGVKD. The CDR3 here is CAIRDLATGVDTQYF. DNA for the CDR3: TGTGCCATCAGGGATCTAGCCACGGGGGTAGATACGCAGTATTTT.

This sequence joins TRBV2 and TRBJ2-1, with D tentatively TRBD2 (7 bases). From germline, CDR1 is SNHLY and CDR2 FYNNEI. Trimming removed 4 bases at V and 1 base at J, with 11 bases between. The CDR3 totals 15 residues. The CDR3 coding sequence is TGTGCCAGCAGTGGGGGGGGCGGATCCTACAATGAGCAGTTCTTC. As protein: CASSGGGGSYNEQFF.

The chain links TRBV12-3 or TRBV12-4 to TRBJ1-4, with 7 bases that match TRBD1. CDR3 length equals 13 residues. V was clipped by 11 bases and J by 12 bases; unmatched bases: 15. The CDR3 sequence: CAVGGGGLRELFF. In DNA form, the CDR3 reads TGTGCCGTAGGAGGAGGGGGCCTTAGGGAACTGTTTTTT.

The V gene is TRBV2, the J gene TRBJ2-1, with a weak D call TRBD2 (6 bases). Germline V gene sequence: CDR1 SNHLY, CDR2 FYNNEI. Trimming pared 3 bases from V and 6 bases from J, leaving 9 bases between. The CDR3 loop spans 13 amino acids. In DNA form, the CDR3 reads TGTGCCAGCAGTGATATGGGGGGCAATGAGCAGTTCTTC. Translation: CASSDMGGNEQFF.

This clonotype came up a few times. This could be a read error, since a much larger clone is one nucleotide away. This sequence joins TRBV12-3 or TRBV12-4 and TRBJ2-5; no definite D call. The V gene lost 4 bases and the J gene lost 7 bases, with 16 bases spanning the gap. The CDR3 totals 14 residues. The CDR3 is CASSCGPRKGTQYF. The CDR3 bases are TGTGCCAGCAGTTGCGGACCCAGAAAGGGGACCCAGTACTTC.

The chain employs TRBV6-6 and TRBJ1-2, with 7 positions matching TRBD1. V lost 2 bases to trimming and J lost 2 bases; unmatched junction nucleotides: 8. The CDR3 is 16 residues long. From germline, CDR1 is MNHNY and CDR2 SVGAGI (reference sequence). CDR3: CASSYPPGGLNYGYTF. CDR3 nucleotides: TGTGCCAGCAGTTACCCCCCAGGGGGACTGAACTATGGCTACACCTTC.

A few counts support this clonotype. The chain combines TRBV7-2 with TRBJ2-1; no reliable D call. The germline V and J ends were trimmed by 5 bases and 3 bases, with 14 bases remaining between them. Germline CDR1 SGHTA, CDR2 FQGNSA. The CDR3 extends over 15 amino acids. CDR3 sequence reads: CASSGPPRIYNEQFF. For the CDR3, the DNA is TGTGCCAGCAGCGGACCCCCGCGGATCTACAATGAGCAGTTCTTC. Combining the CDR3 with reference TRBV7-2 and TRBJ2-1 gives the whole variable domain GAGVSQSPSNKVTEKGKDVELRCDPISGHTALYWYRQSLGQGLEFLIYFQGNSAPDKSGLPSDRFSAERTGGSVSTLTIQRTQQEDSAVYLCASSGPPRIYNEQFFGPGTRLTVL.

In this sample, this clonotype turned up a few times. The chain is built from TRBV27 and TRBJ2-7, with 10 positions matching TRBD1. The length of the CDR3 is 16 residues. V trimming: 4 bases; J trimming: 3 bases; junction bases outside the gene matches: 9. Germline-derived CDR1 and CDR2 are MNHEY and SMNVEV (reference sequence). CDR3 loop: CASSSARQGANYEQYF. In DNA form, the CDR3 reads TGTGCCAGCAGTTCGGCTAGACAGGGGGCCAACTACGAGCAGTACTTC.